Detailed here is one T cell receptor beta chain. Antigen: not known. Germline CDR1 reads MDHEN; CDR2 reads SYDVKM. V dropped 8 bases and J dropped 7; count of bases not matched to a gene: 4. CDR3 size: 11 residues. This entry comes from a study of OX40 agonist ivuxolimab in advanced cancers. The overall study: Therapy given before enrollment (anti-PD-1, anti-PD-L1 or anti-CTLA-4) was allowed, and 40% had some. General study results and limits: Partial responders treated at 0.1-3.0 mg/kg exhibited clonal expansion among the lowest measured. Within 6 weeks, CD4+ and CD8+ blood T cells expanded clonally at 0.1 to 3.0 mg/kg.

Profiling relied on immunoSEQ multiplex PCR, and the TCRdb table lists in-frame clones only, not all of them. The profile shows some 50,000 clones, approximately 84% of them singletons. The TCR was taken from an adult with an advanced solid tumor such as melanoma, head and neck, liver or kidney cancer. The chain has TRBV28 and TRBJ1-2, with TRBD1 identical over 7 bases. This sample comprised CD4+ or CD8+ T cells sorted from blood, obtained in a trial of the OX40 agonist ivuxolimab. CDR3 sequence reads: CASGQVFGYTF. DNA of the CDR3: TGTGCCAGCGGACAGGTATTTGGCTACACCTTC.